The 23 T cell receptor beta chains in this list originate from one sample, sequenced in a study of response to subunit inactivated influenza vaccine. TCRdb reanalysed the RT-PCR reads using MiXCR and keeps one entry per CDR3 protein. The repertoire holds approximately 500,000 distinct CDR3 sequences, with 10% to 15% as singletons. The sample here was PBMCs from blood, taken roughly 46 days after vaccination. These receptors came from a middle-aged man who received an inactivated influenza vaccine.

The CDR3 DNA reads TGCAGTGCAGGGGACAGCTCCTACGAGCAGTACTTC. Residues: CSAGDSSYEQYF. This chain uses TRBV20-1 with TRBJ2-7; 7 nucleotides agree with TRBD1. The CDR3 length is 12 residues. The germline V gene has CDR1 DFQATT and CDR2 SNEGSKA (reference sequence). Trimming cost V 6 bases and J 0 bases; bases outside gene matches: 2.

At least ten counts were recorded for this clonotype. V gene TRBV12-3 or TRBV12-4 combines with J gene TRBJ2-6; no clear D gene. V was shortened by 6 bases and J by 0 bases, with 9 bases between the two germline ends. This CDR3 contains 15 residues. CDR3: CASSSSNSGANVLTF. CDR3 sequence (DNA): TGTGCCAGCAGCTCAAGTAACTCTGGGGCCAACGTCCTGACTTTC.

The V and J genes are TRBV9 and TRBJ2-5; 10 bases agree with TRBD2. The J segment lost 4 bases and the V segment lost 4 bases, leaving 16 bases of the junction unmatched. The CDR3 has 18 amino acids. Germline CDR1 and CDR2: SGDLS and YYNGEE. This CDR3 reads CASSPTWGSGGGRETQYF. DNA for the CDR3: TGTGCCAGCAGCCCGACCTGGGGCAGCGGGGGGGGCCGAGAGACCCAGTACTTC.

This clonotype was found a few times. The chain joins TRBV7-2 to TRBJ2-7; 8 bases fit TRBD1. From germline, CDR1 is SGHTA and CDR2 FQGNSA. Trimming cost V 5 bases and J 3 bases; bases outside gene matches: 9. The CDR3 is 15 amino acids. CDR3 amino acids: CASSRDRGFVYEQYF. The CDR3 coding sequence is TGTGCCAGCAGCCGAGACAGGGGTTTTGTCTACGAGCAGTACTTC.

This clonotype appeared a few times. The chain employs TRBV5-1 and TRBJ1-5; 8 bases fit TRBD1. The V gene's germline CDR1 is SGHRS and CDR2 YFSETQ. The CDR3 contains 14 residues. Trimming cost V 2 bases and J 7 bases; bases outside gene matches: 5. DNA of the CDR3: TGCGCCAGCAGCTTTACAGGGGGAGAGCAGCCCCAGCATTTT. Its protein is CASSFTGGEQPQHF.

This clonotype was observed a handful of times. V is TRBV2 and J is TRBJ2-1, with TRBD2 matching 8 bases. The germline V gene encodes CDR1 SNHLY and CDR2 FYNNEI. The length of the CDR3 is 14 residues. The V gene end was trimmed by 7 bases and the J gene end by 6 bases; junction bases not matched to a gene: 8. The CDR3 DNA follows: TGTGCCAGCATTGTGGACCGGGGGGGCAATGAGCAGTTCTTC. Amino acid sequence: CASIVDRGGNEQFF.

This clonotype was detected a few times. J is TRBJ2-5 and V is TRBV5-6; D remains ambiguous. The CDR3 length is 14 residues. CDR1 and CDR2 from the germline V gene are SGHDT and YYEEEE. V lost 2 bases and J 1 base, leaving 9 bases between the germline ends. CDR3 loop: CASSFSVGQETQYF. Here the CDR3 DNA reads TGTGCCAGCAGCTTCAGTGTGGGCCAAGAGACCCAGTACTTC.

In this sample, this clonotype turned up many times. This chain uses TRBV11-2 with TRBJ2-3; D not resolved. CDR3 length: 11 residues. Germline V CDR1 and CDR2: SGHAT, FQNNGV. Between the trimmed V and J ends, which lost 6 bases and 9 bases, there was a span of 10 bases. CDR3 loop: CASSSVGTQYF. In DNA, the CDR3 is TGTGCCAGCAGTTCCGTAGGGACGCAGTATTTT.

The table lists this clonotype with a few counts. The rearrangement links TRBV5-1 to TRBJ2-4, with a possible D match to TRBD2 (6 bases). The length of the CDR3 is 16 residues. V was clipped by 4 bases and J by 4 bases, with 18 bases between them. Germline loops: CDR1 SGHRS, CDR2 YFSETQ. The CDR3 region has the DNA TGCGCCAGCAGCGGGAAACCAGGGAGGTTGAAAAACATTCAGTACTTC. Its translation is CASSGKPGRLKNIQYF.

The CDR3, as DNA: TGCGCCAGCAGCGCCGGTCTACGGGCGCTTGTAAAACTGTTTTTT. Translation gives CASSAGLRALVKLFF. J is TRBJ1-4 and V is TRBV5-1; D uncertain. The germline gives CDR1 SGHRS, CDR2 YFSETQ. Trimming left V 4 bases short and J 10 bases short, with 20 bases between. The CDR3 loop spans 15 amino acids.

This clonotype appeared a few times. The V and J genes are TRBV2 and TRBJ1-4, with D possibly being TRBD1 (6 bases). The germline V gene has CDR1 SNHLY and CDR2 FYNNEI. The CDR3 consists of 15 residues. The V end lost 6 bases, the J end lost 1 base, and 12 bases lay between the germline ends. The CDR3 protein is CASRRTVVTNEKLFF. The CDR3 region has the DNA TGTGCCAGCAGGCGGACAGTTGTAACTAATGAAAAACTGTTTTTT.

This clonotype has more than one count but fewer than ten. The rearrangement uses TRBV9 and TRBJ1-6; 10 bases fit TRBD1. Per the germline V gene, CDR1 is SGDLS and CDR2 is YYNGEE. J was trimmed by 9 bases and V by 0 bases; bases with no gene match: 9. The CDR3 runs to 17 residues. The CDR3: CASSVALSGTGASPLHF. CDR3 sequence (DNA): TGTGCCAGCAGCGTAGCCCTCTCCGGGACAGGGGCTTCACCCCTCCACTTT. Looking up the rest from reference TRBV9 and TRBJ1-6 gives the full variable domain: DSGVTQTPKHLITATGQRVTLRCSPRSGDLSVYWYQQSLDQGLQFLIQYYNGEERAKGNILERFSAQQFPDLHSELNLSSLELGDSALYFCASSVALSGTGASPLHFGNGTRLTVT.

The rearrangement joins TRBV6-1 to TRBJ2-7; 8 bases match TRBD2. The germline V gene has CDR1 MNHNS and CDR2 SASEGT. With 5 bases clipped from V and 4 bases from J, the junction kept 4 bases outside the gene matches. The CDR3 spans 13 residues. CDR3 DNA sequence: TGTGCCAGCAGTAGCGGGAGTGGGTACGAGCAGTACTTC. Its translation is CASSSGSGYEQYF.

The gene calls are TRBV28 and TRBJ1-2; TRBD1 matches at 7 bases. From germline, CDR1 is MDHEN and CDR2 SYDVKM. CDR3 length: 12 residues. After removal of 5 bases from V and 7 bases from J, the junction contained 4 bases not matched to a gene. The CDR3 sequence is CASSGGDSGYTF. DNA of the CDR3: TGTGCCAGCAGTGGAGGGGACAGTGGCTACACCTTC.

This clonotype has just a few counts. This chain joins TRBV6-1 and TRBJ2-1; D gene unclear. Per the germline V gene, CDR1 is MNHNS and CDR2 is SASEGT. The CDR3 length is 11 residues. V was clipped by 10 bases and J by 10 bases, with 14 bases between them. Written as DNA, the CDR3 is TGTGCCACCCACCAAAATAGAGAGCAGTTCTTC. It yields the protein CATHQNREQFF.

This chain's CDR3 is CASSESEYYEQYF. The CDR3 nucleotides are TGTGCCAGCAGTGAATCTGAGTACTACGAGCAGTACTTC. The genes are TRBV2 and TRBJ2-7; no clear D. The germline V gene encodes CDR1 SNHLY and CDR2 FYNNEI. Trimming shortened V by 2 bases and J by 3 bases, and 8 bases separated the two germline ends. This CDR3 contains 13 residues. Variable domain in full (rest from reference TRBV2 and TRBJ2-7): EPEVTQTPSHQVTQMGQEVILRCVPISNHLYFYWYRQILGQKVEFLVSFYNNEISEKSEIFDDQFSVERPDGSNFTLKIRSTKLEDSAMYFCASSESEYYEQYFGPGTRLTVT.

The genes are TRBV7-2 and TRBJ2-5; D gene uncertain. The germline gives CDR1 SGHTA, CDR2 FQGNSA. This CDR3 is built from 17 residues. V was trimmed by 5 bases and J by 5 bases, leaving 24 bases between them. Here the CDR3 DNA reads TGTGCCAGCAGCCAACGGACCGAGCCCAGAGGTGGGGAGACCCAGTACTTC. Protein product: CASSQRTEPRGGETQYF.

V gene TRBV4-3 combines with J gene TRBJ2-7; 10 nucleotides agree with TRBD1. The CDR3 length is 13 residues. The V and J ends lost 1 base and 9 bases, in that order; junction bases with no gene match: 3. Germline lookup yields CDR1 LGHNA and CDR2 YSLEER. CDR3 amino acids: CASSQGQGALQYF. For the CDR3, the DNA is TGCGCCAGCAGCCAAGGACAGGGGGCTTTGCAGTACTTC.

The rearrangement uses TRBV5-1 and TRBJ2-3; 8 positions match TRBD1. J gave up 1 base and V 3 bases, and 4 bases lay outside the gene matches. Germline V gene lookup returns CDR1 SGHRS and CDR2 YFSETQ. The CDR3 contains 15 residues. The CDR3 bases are TGCGCCAGCAGCTCCCAGACAGGGGGCACAGATACGCAGTATTTT. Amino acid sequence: CASSSQTGGTDTQYF.

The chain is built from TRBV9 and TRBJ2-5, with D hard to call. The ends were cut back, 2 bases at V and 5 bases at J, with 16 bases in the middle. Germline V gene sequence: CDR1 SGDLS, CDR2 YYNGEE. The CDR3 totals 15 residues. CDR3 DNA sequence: TGTGCCAGCAGCGTGGAGTCTTGGGGAATTGAGACCCAGTACTTC. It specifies CASSVESWGIETQYF. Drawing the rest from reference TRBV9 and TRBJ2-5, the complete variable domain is DSGVTQTPKHLITATGQRVTLRCSPRSGDLSVYWYQQSLDQGLQFLIQYYNGEERAKGNILERFSAQQFPDLHSELNLSSLELGDSALYFCASSVESWGIETQYFGPGTRLLVL.

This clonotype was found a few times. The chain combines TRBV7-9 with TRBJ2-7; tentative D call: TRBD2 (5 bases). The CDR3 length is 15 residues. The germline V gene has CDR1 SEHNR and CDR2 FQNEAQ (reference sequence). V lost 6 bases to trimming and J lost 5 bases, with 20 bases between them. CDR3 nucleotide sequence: TGTGCCAGCAGGCTCAAAAGGAGGCTTGGGGACGAGCAGTACTTC. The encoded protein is CASRLKRRLGDEQYF.

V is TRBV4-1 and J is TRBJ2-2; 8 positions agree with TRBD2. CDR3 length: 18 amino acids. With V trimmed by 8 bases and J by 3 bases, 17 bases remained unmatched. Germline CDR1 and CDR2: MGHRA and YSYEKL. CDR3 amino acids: CASRFRTGGRMDTGELFF. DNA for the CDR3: TGCGCCAGCCGTTTTCGAACGGGGGGGAGGATGGACACCGGGGAGCTGTTTTTT.

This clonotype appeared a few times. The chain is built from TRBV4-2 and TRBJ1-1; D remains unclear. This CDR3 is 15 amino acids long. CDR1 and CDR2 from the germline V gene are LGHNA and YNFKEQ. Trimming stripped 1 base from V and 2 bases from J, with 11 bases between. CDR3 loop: CASSQGGQTNTEAFF. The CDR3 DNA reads TGTGCCAGCAGCCAAGGTGGCCAGACCAACACTGAAGCTTTCTTT.